The 30 T cell receptor beta chains below all came from one sample that was sequenced in a study of CD8 T cells in ankylosing spondylitis. Study-level findings and limits: One TCR beta motif, made up of under ten highly homologous variants, appeared characteristic of ankylosing spondylitis blood.

TCRdb itself ran the 5' RACE reads through MiXCR, one entry per CDR3 protein. The sample carries some 840,000 distinct CDR3 sequences, approximately 10% recorded once. These receptors' targets are unknown. Sequencing input: blood, either unsorted or a sorted T cell fraction (not recorded which). The receptors were sampled from a male donor with ankylosing spondylitis.

In this sample, this clonotype turned up many times. The chain recombines TRBV27 with TRBJ1-6; D perhaps matches TRBD1 (5 bases). The CDR3 extends over 12 amino acids. Per germline, CDR1 MNHEY and CDR2 SMNVEV (reference sequence). V gave up 8 bases and J gave up 7 bases, with 9 bases separating them. For the CDR3, the DNA is TGTGCCAGCGGACATCTCAATTCACCCCTCCACTTT. Translation: CASGHLNSPLHF.

This clonotype was counted between two and nine times. V and J are TRBV18 and TRBJ1-4; D not certain. Germline-derived CDR1 and CDR2 are KGHSH and LQKENI. The ends were cut back, 0 bases at V and 5 bases at J, with 10 bases in the middle. The length of the CDR3 is 15 residues. The CDR3 DNA sequence: TGTGCCAGCTCACCACCAGGGCGGCCAAATGAAAAACTGTTTTTT. Protein product: CASSPPGRPNEKLFF.

The rearrangement links TRBV20-1 to TRBJ2-1; D not certain. V was trimmed by 0 bases and J by 5 bases, leaving 11 bases between them. The CDR3 has 14 residues. Germline values: CDR1 DFQATT, CDR2 SNEGSKA (reference sequence). The chain's CDR3 is CSARDRVSDNEQFF. The CDR3 nucleotides read TGCAGTGCTAGAGATAGGGTTTCCGACAATGAGCAGTTCTTC.

The genes are TRBV7-2 and TRBJ2-5, with D possibly matching TRBD2 (5 bases). CDR3 size: 14 residues. CDR1 is SGHTA and CDR2 is FQGNSA in the germline V gene. The V and J ends lost 1 base and 4 bases respectively, with 10 bases between them. CDR3 residues: CASSLGGGPETQYF. The DNA of the CDR3 is TGTGCCAGCAGCTTAGGTGGAGGCCCAGAGACCCAGTACTTC. The variable domain in full, completed from reference TRBV7-2 and TRBJ2-5, reads GAGVSQSPSNKVTEKGKDVELRCDPISGHTALYWYRQSLGQGLEFLIYFQGNSAPDKSGLPSDRFSAERTGGSVSTLTIQRTQQEDSAVYLCASSLGGGPETQYFGPGTRLLVL.

There are many counts of this clonotype. The gene calls are TRBV5-1 and TRBJ2-7; perhaps TRBD2 as D (6 bases). Germline-derived CDR1 and CDR2 are SGHRS and YFSETQ. V was shortened by 6 bases and J by 0 bases, with 10 bases between the two germline ends. The CDR3 covers 13 residues. The CDR3 bases are TGCGCCAGCAACGGGGGAGGCTCCTACGAGCAGTACTTC. It yields the protein CASNGGGSYEQYF.

This clonotype has a count of ten or more. The rearrangement joins TRBV7-2 to TRBJ2-3, with D uncertain. Trimming pared 1 base from V and 5 bases from J, leaving 7 bases between. CDR3 length: 13 residues. Per the germline V gene, CDR1 is SGHTA and CDR2 is FQGNSA. This chain's CDR3 is CASSLVGIDTQYF. The CDR3 DNA is TGTGCCAGCAGCTTAGTGGGGATAGATACGCAGTATTTT. Based on the CDR3 plus reference TRBV7-2 and TRBJ2-3, the full variable domain is GAGVSQSPSNKVTEKGKDVELRCDPISGHTALYWYRQSLGQGLEFLIYFQGNSAPDKSGLPSDRFSAERTGGSVSTLTIQRTQQEDSAVYLCASSLVGIDTQYFGPGTRLTVL.

This clonotype was detected only a few times. The DNA for the CDR3 is TGTGCCAGCAACTACGTTTCTTCTACGCAGTATTTT. Translation gives CASNYVSSTQYF. This chain joins TRBV7-2 and TRBJ2-3; D is ambiguous. Germline V CDR1 and CDR2: SGHTA, FQGNSA. Trimming removed 7 bases at V and 8 bases at J, with 13 bases between. The CDR3 has 12 residues.

This clonotype was recorded a few times. V is TRBV7-2 and J is TRBJ1-2; no clear D gene. The length of the CDR3 is 16 residues. The germline V gene encodes CDR1 SGHTA and CDR2 FQGNSA. V dropped 2 bases and J dropped 0 bases, with 13 bases sitting between them. The CDR3 bases are TGTGCCAGCAGCTTAAGGGCAGGCCAGGCTAACTATGGCTACACCTTC. Protein sequence: CASSLRAGQANYGYTF.

In this sample, this clonotype turned up many times. This chain joins TRBV4-3 and TRBJ1-5; D possibly corresponds to TRBD1 (5 bases). The germline CDR1 and CDR2 sequences are LGHNA and YSLEER. The V end lost 0 bases, the J end lost 5 bases, and 11 bases lay between the germline ends. This CDR3 spans 15 amino acids. This chain's CDR3 is CASSQDRRDYQPQHF. The CDR3 coding sequence is TGCGCCAGCAGCCAAGATCGCAGGGATTATCAGCCCCAGCATTTT.

This clonotype was found many times. One end of the junction fails to match germline, which may point to a read error. The chain recombines TRBV20-1 with TRBJ2-2; D remains unclear. The germline gives CDR1 DFQATT, CDR2 SNEGSKA (reference sequence). The length of the CDR3 is 11 residues. In DNA, the CDR3 is TGCAGCGCTAGTAGGACCGGGGAGCTGTTTTTT. It encodes CSASRTGELFF.

Only a few counts were recorded for this clonotype. V and J are TRBV28 and TRBJ2-3; D is ambiguous. CDR1 and CDR2 (germline): MDHEN, SYDVKM. CDR3 length: 13 amino acids. Trimming pared 6 bases from V and 6 bases from J, leaving 13 bases between. CDR3 DNA sequence: TGTGCCAGCAGGGCGGCCGCGTACGATACGCAGTATTTT. The encoded protein is CASRAAAYDTQYF.

This clonotype was counted between two and nine times. This chain connects TRBV2 to TRBJ2-1, with 10 bases matching TRBD1. The CDR3 consists of 14 residues. Germline lookup yields CDR1 SNHLY and CDR2 FYNNEI. V gave up 6 bases and J gave up 6 bases; unmatched junction bases: 5. The CDR3 DNA is TGTGCCAGCAGGAAGGGGACAGGGGCCAATGAGCAGTTCTTC. Residues: CASRKGTGANEQFF.

J is TRBJ2-3 and V is TRBV4-3; TRBD2 is a possible D gene (6 bases). V lost 0 bases and J lost 0, with 13 bases in between. The germline V gene encodes CDR1 LGHNA and CDR2 YSLEER. The CDR3 spans 17 residues. The CDR3 region has the DNA TGCGCCAGCAGCCAAGATCGGGCAGGGACTAGCACAGATACGCAGTATTTT. As protein: CASSQDRAGTSTDTQYF.

The genes are TRBV7-9 and TRBJ2-3; D is unresolved. Germline-derived CDR1 and CDR2 are SEHNR and FQNEAQ (reference sequence). V shed 3 bases and J shed 2 bases, with 12 bases lying between them. This CDR3 contains 15 residues. DNA of the CDR3: TGTGCCAGCAGCTTTAACACCAAGAACACAGATACGCAGTATTTT. Translating it yields CASSFNTKNTDTQYF.

V is TRBV20-1 and J is TRBJ2-1; 7 bases fit TRBD2. CDR3 size: 16 residues. J gave up 3 bases and V 6 bases, and 14 bases lay outside the gene matches. Germline loops: CDR1 DFQATT, CDR2 SNEGSKA (reference sequence). For the CDR3, the DNA is TGCAGTGCCCCCGATCGACGCGGGAGAGGCTACAATGAGCAGTTCTTC. Translation: CSAPDRRGRGYNEQFF.

The genes are TRBV12-3 or TRBV12-4 and TRBJ1-2, with 8 bases fitting TRBD1. The CDR3 has 15 residues. V was pared by 8 bases and J by 0 bases, with 8 bases of the junction left unmatched. The CDR3, as DNA: TGTGCCAGCGGCGTTCAGGGGGCCACTAACTATGGCTACACCTTC. Translated, it gives CASGVQGATNYGYTF.

This clonotype has only a few counts. The V call is TRBV5-4, the J call TRBJ1-5; D call uncertain. Trimming removed 5 bases from V and 2 bases from J, with 14 bases in between. Germline V gene sequence: CDR1 SGHNT, CDR2 YYREEE (reference sequence). The CDR3 spans 15 residues. Here the CDR3 reads CASSPDGGRNQPQHF. DNA of the CDR3: TGTGCCAGCAGTCCAGATGGCGGCCGCAATCAGCCCCAGCATTTT.

The J gene is TRBJ1-4, the V gene TRBV2; 7 bases align to TRBD1. The CDR3 consists of 13 residues. CDR1 is SNHLY and CDR2 is FYNNEI in the germline V gene. J was trimmed by 3 bases and V by 11 bases; bases with no gene match: 6. Here the CDR3 reads CAGADRANEKLFF. CDR3 nucleotides: TGTGCCGGAGCAGACAGGGCTAATGAAAAACTGTTTTTT.

The sample holds many counts of this clonotype. CDR3: CSARWGQETQYF. The CDR3 coding sequence is TGCAGTGCTAGATGGGGTCAAGAGACCCAGTACTTC. The chain is built from TRBV20-1 and TRBJ2-5; no definite D call. CDR1 and CDR2 from the germline V gene are DFQATT and SNEGSKA (reference sequence). The CDR3 has 12 amino acids. The V end lost 2 bases, the J end lost 2 bases, and 6 bases lay between the germline ends.

The chain couples TRBV12-3 or TRBV12-4 to TRBJ2-1; perhaps TRBD1 as D (6 bases). Deletions cut 3 bases from V and 14 bases from J, with 11 bases between. There are 11 residues in the CDR3. CDR3: CASSLAQGEFF. Written as DNA, the CDR3 is TGTGCCAGCAGTTTGGCACAGGGTGAGTTCTTC.

The rearrangement uses TRBV24-1 and TRBJ2-5; no firm D call. Trimming pared 4 bases from V and 1 base from J, leaving 3 bases between. Germline CDR1 reads KGHDR; CDR2 reads SFDVKD. The CDR3 runs to 12 residues. CDR3 loop: CATSEGQETQYF. In nucleotides, the CDR3 is TGTGCCACCAGTGAGGGCCAAGAGACCCAGTACTTC.

The chain combines TRBV7-2 with TRBJ2-5, with 10 nucleotides matching TRBD2. The CDR3 totals 16 residues. The V gene's germline CDR1 is SGHTA and CDR2 FQGNSA. Losses at the gene ends were 0 bases for V and 4 bases for J; bases not matched to a gene: 5. CDR3 in amino acids: CASSLAGLAFGETQYF. As DNA, the CDR3 is TGTGCCAGCAGCTTAGCGGGACTAGCGTTCGGAGAGACCCAGTACTTC.

This clonotype was observed many times. The CDR3 DNA follows: TGCAGTGCCGGGACTAGCGGGAGCAAAGGGGTTGGCTACGAGCAGTACTTC. Protein sequence: CSAGTSGSKGVGYEQYF. The gene calls are TRBV20-1 and TRBJ2-7; 14 nucleotides match TRBD2. The CDR3 is made up of 17 amino acids. Germline values: CDR1 DFQATT, CDR2 SNEGSKA (reference sequence). Trimming at V came to 6 bases and at J to 3 bases, leaving 13 bases not matched to a gene.

A few counts support this clonotype. The CDR3 loop is CASGLVTGGNTEAFF. The DNA of the CDR3 is TGTGCTAGTGGTTTGGTGACAGGGGGGAACACTGAAGCTTTCTTT. The chain carries TRBV12-5 and TRBJ1-1; TRBD1 matches at 9 bases. This CDR3 contains 15 residues. Germline lookup yields CDR1 LGHNT and CDR2 FRNRAP. V lost 0 bases, J lost 1 base, and 0 bases stayed unmatched.

The chain couples TRBV7-2 to TRBJ2-5; D remains unclear. Germline CDR1 reads SGHTA; CDR2 reads FQGNSA. Between the trimmed V and J ends, which lost 3 bases and 5 bases, there was a span of 10 bases. CDR3 length: 13 residues. The CDR3 DNA sequence: TGTGCCAGCAGCTTCCCCCCTGGGGAGACCCAGTACTTC. Translated: CASSFPPGETQYF.

The chain uses TRBV28 and TRBJ1-5, with a tentative D call TRBD1 (5 bases). V lost 6 bases to trimming and J lost 7 bases, with 13 bases between them. CDR1 and CDR2 from the germline V gene are MDHEN and SYDVKM. The CDR3 covers 13 residues. For the CDR3, the DNA is TGTGCCAGCAGACTGTTAGGGGAACAGCCCCAGCATTTT. Residues: CASRLLGEQPQHF.

The chain employs TRBV23-1 and TRBJ2-7; D might be TRBD2 (6 bases). TRBV23-1 is given ORF status, its function remaining uncertain. The CDR3 is made up of 11 amino acids. The V and J ends lost 7 bases and 9 bases respectively, with 13 bases between them. This CDR3 reads CASKGTSGQYF. The CDR3 DNA sequence: TGCGCCAGCAAAGGGACTTCTGGGCAGTACTTC.

This clonotype was detected only a few times. The chain combines TRBV20-1 with TRBJ1-1; D gene unclear. Germline lookup yields CDR1 DFQATT and CDR2 SNEGSKA (reference sequence). V dropped 6 bases and J dropped 0 bases, with 8 bases sitting between them. The CDR3 loop spans 12 amino acids. DNA for the CDR3: TGCAGTGCCCAAGGCCTGAACACTGAAGCTTTCTTT. Its translation: CSAQGLNTEAFF.

This clonotype was seen many times. The chain uses TRBV7-2 and TRBJ2-2, with no clear D. CDR1 SGHTA and CDR2 FQGNSA come from the germline V gene. The CDR3 sequence is 14 residues long. V was trimmed by 2 bases and J by 6 bases, leaving 10 bases between them. CDR3 nucleotides: TGTGCCAGCAGCTTACGGCAGAGCGCCGGGGAGCTGTTTTTT. Translating it yields CASSLRQSAGELFF.

V is TRBV9 and J is TRBJ2-1; D is undetermined. Germline CDR1 and CDR2: SGDLS and YYNGEE. V was cut by 0 bases and J by 6 bases, with 16 bases left in between. The CDR3 is 16 amino acids. The CDR3 protein is CASSVDPFVESNEQFF. CDR3 DNA: TGTGCCAGCAGCGTAGACCCCTTTGTTGAGAGCAATGAGCAGTTCTTC.